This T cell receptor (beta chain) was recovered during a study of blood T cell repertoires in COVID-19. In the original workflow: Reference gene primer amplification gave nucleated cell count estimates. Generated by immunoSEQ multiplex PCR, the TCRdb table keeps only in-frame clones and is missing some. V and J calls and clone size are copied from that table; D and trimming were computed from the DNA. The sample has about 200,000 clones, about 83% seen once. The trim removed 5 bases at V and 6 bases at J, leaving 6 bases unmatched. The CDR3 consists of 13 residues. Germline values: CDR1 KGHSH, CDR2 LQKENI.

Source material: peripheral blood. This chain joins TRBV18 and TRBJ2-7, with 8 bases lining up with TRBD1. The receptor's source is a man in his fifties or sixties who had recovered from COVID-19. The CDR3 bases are TGTGCCAGCTCATCAGGGACAGGACCCGAGCAGTACTTC. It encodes CASSSGTGPEQYF.